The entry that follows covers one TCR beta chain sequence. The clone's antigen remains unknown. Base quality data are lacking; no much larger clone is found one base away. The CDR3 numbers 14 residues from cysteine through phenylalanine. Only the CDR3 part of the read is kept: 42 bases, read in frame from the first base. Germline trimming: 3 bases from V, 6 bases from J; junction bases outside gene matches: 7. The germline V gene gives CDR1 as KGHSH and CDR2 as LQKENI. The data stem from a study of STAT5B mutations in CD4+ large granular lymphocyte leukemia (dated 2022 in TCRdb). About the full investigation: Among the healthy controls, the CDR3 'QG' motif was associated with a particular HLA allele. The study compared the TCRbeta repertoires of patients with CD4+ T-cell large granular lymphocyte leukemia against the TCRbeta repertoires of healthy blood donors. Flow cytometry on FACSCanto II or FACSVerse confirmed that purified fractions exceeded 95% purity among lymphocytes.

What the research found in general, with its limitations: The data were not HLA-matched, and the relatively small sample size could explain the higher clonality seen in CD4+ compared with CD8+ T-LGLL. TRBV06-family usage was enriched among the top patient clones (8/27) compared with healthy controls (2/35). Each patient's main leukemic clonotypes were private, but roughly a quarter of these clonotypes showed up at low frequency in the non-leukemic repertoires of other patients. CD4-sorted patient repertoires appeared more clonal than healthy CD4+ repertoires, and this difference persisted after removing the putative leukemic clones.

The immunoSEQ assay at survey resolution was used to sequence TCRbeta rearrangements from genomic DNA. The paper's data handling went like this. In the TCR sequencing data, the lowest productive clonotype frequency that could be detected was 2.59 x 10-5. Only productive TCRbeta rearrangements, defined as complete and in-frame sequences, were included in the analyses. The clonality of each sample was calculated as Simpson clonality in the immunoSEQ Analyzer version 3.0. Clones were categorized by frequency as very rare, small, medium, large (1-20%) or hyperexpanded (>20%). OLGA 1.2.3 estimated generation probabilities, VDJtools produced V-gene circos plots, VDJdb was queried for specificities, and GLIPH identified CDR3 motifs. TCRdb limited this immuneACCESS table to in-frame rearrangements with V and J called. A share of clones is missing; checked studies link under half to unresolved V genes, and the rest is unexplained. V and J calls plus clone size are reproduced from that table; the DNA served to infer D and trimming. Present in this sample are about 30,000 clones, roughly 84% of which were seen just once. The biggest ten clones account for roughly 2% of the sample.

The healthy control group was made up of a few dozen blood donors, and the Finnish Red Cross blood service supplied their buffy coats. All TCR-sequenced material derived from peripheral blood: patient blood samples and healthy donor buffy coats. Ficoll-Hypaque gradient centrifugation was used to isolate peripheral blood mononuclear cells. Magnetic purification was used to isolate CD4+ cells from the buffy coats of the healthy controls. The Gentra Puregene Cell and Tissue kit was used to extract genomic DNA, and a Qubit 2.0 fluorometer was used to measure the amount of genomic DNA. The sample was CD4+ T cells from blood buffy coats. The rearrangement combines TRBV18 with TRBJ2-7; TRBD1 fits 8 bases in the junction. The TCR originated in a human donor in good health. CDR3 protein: CASSPGTGNSEQYF. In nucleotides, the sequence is TGTGCCAGCTCACCTGGGACAGGTAACTCCGAGCAGTACTTC.